This entry lists 21 T cell receptor beta chains sequenced from one sample in a study of T cell responses to AZD1222 COVID-19 vaccine. Libraries were prepared by immunoSEQ multiplex PCR; TCRdb keeps only in-frame clonotypes and omits some of them. The profile covers roughly 130,000 clones, with about 91% appearing a single time and under 3.5% taken by the ten largest. Specimen: peripheral blood, collected on day 0 of AZD1222 vaccination. These receptor sequences come from an adult in good health.

J is TRBJ2-7 and V is TRBV6-5; no clear D gene. The CDR3 has 12 residues. Germline V gene lookup returns CDR1 MNHEY and CDR2 SVGAGI. V lost 6 bases, J lost 1 base, and 7 bases lay in between. The CDR3 DNA is TGTGCCAGCAGCGACGGGTCCTACGAGCAGTACTTC. This encodes CASSDGSYEQYF.

CDR3 coding DNA: TGTGCCAGCAGTCGACTAGCGGGTAGCGGGGCCAACGTCCTGACTTTC. Its protein product is CASSRLAGSGANVLTF. This chain links TRBV6-2 or TRBV6-3 with TRBJ2-6; TRBD2 aligns across 10 bases. The CDR3 spans 16 residues. Germline values: CDR1 MNHEY, CDR2 SVGEGT. Trimming took 5 bases from V and 4 from J; bases not matched to a gene: 5.

The chain links TRBV6-6 to TRBJ1-1, with 10 bases fitting TRBD1. V was clipped by 4 bases and J by 8 bases; unmatched bases: 10. CDR1 MNHNY and CDR2 SVGAGI come from the germline V gene (reference sequence). The CDR3 runs 15 residues. This CDR3 reads CASSSSETGGSEAFF. The CDR3 bases are TGTGCCAGCAGTTCATCCGAGACAGGGGGCTCAGAAGCTTTCTTT.

V gene TRBV2 combines with J gene TRBJ1-1; D ambiguous. V was shortened by 5 bases and J by 4 bases, with 11 bases between the two germline ends. Per germline, CDR1 SNHLY and CDR2 FYNNEI. The CDR3 contains 13 residues. In DNA form, the CDR3 reads TGTGCCAGCAGTATCAGGTTGGGCACTGAAGCTTTCTTT. Its protein product is CASSIRLGTEAFF.

The rearrangement uses TRBV6-1 and TRBJ2-1; TRBD2 is a possible D gene (5 bases). Trimming took off 5 bases at V and 5 bases at J, with 10 bases between the two ends. The CDR3 runs to 13 residues. Germline-derived CDR1 and CDR2 are MNHNS and SASEGT. CDR3 region: CASSFSENNEQFF. CDR3 nucleotides: TGTGCCAGCAGTTTTAGCGAGAACAATGAGCAGTTCTTC.

This clone was seen only once. The CDR3 loop is CASSGRNADTQYF. In DNA form, the CDR3 reads TGTGCCAGCAGCGGGAGGAATGCAGATACGCAGTATTTT. The V and J genes are TRBV9 and TRBJ2-3; TRBD2 is a possible D gene (5 bases). This CDR3 region has 13 residues. From germline, CDR1 is SGDLS and CDR2 YYNGEE. Trimming left V 3 bases short and J 4 bases short, with 9 bases between.

This clone occurred once. V usage is TRBV5-6 and J usage is TRBJ2-5, with 16 bases lining up with TRBD2. The germline V gene encodes CDR1 SGHDT and CDR2 YYEEEE. The CDR3 has 16 residues. Trimming at V came to 4 bases and at J to 5 bases, leaving 5 bases not matched to a gene. The CDR3 coding sequence is TGTGCCAGCAGCGCCCCGGGACTAGCGGGAGGGGAGACCCAGTACTTC. It is translated as CASSAPGLAGGETQYF.

This chain connects TRBV5-5 to TRBJ2-5; 7 nucleotides match TRBD1. The germline V gene encodes CDR1 SGHKS and CDR2 YYEKEE (reference sequence). The trim removed 2 bases at V and 5 bases at J, leaving 9 bases unmatched. The CDR3 consists of 15 residues. DNA of the CDR3: TGTGCCAGCAGCTTCAGATCCTTACAGGGGGAGACCCAGTACTTC. Translating gives CASSFRSLQGETQYF.

The rearrangement uses TRBV20-1 and TRBJ1-2; 7 positions agree with TRBD1. J lost 6 bases, V lost 7 bases, and 2 bases had no gene match. In germline, CDR1 is DFQATT, CDR2 SNEGSKA (reference sequence). This CDR3 is built from 10 residues. The CDR3 DNA sequence: TGCAGTGGGCAGGGGGATGGCTACACCTTC. Amino acid sequence: CSGQGDGYTF.

This sequence joins TRBV19 and TRBJ2-1; 11 nucleotides agree with TRBD2. V shed 4 bases, J shed 4 bases, and the junction held 3 bases outside the gene matches. The CDR3 length is 15 residues. Germline V gives CDR1 LNHDA, CDR2 SQIVND (reference sequence). DNA for the CDR3: TGTGCCAGTAGTACTAGCGGGGGGAGATACAATGAGCAGTTCTTC. Protein product: CASSTSGGRYNEQFF.

The CDR3 coding sequence is TGTGCCAGCAGCTTAGCGCTACGGGGAGGGGAAAAACTGTTTTTT. Translation: CASSLALRGGEKLFF. The V call is TRBV7-2, the J call TRBJ1-4, with D uncertain. The ends were cut back, 0 bases at V and 8 bases at J, with 13 bases in the middle. This CDR3 has 15 residues. The germline V gene has CDR1 SGHTA and CDR2 FQGNSA.

This clone was observed once. V usage is TRBV29-1 and J usage is TRBJ1-2; D gene unclear. This CDR3 is 12 amino acids long. Germline loops: CDR1 SQVTM, CDR2 ANQGSEA. The CDR3 loop is CRGWGPSYGYTF. The CDR3 DNA sequence: TGCAGGGGCTGGGGTCCATCCTATGGCTACACCTTC.

J is TRBJ2-7 and V is TRBV12-3 or TRBV12-4; D uncertain. With 6 bases removed from V and 4 bases from J, the gap between germline ends came to 10 bases. CDR3 length: 12 amino acids. In nucleotides, the CDR3 is TGTGCCAGCAGCCCACAGTCGTACGAGCAGTACTTC. Its protein product is CASSPQSYEQYF.

J is TRBJ1-4 and V is TRBV11-1; TRBD1 matches 7 bases. Germline values: CDR1 SGHAT, CDR2 FQDESV (reference sequence). The CDR3 length is 16 residues. The junction had 9 bases not matched to a gene; V was cut back by 3 bases and J by 5 bases. The chain's CDR3 is CASSLRVGQQNEKLFF. CDR3 DNA: TGTGCCAGCAGCTTGAGAGTGGGACAGCAAAATGAAAAACTGTTTTTT.

The chain carries TRBV7-6 and TRBJ1-4, with D uncertain. This CDR3 comprises 16 residues. V lost 1 base and J lost 3, with 12 bases in between. Looked up from germline, CDR1 is SGHVS and CDR2 is FNYEAQ. CDR3 protein: CASSLGLGPPNEKLFF. CDR3 in DNA: TGTGCCAGCAGCTTAGGGTTAGGGCCCCCTAATGAAAAACTGTTTTTT.

The rearrangement links TRBV7-9 to TRBJ2-7, with D unresolved. CDR1 SEHNR and CDR2 FQNEAQ come from the germline V gene (reference sequence). Trimming pared 2 bases from V and 6 bases from J, leaving 11 bases between. This CDR3 has 13 residues. The CDR3 region is CASSLWGTLEQYF. CDR3 DNA: TGTGCCAGCAGCTTATGGGGAACCCTCGAGCAGTACTTC.

V usage is TRBV4-1 and J usage is TRBJ2-1, with 8 bases identical to TRBD2. V lost 0 bases to trimming and J lost 10 bases; unmatched junction nucleotides: 11. Germline V gene lookup returns CDR1 MGHRA and CDR2 YSYEKL. This CDR3 has 16 amino acids. CDR3 DNA sequence: TGCGCCAGCAGCCAAGAGAAACGGGAGGGAGTTCGGGAGCAGTTCTTC. Translated, it gives CASSQEKREGVREQFF.

This rearrangement joins TRBV5-5 to TRBJ1-2, with D uncertain. V was clipped by 4 bases and J by 0 bases, with 10 bases between them. There are 14 residues in the CDR3. Germline V CDR1 and CDR2: SGHKS, YYEKEE (reference sequence). Here the CDR3 DNA reads TGTGCCAGCAGCCCCTTCTTAGCTAACTATGGCTACACCTTC. Its protein product is CASSPFLANYGYTF.

This clone occurred once. The J gene is TRBJ2-1, the V gene TRBV12-5, with TRBD1 as a possible D gene (5 bases). CDR3 size: 13 residues. The V end lost 7 bases, the J end lost 3 bases, and 10 bases lay between the germline ends. CDR1 LGHNT and CDR2 FRNRAP come from the germline V gene. The CDR3 nucleotides read TGTGCTAGTGTCGGCGACAGCTACAATGAGCAGTTCTTC. This gives the protein CASVGDSYNEQFF.

The chain employs TRBV9 and TRBJ1-1; D may be TRBD1 (6 bases). Germline lookup yields CDR1 SGDLS and CDR2 YYNGEE. The CDR3 sequence is 16 residues long. V was trimmed by 1 base and J by 6 bases, leaving 19 bases between them. The CDR3 DNA follows: TGTGCCAGCAGCGTAAACAGGGTAGTTGGCCCGCCTGAAGCTTTCTTT. This encodes CASSVNRVVGPPEAFF.

This clone was counted a single time. The chain is built from TRBV27 and TRBJ1-2; D unresolved. V shed 6 bases and J shed 0 bases, with 14 bases lying between them. Germline V CDR1 and CDR2: MNHEY, SMNVEV (reference sequence). The CDR3 has 15 amino acids. The chain's CDR3 is CASSVLPRTNYGYTF. The CDR3 coding sequence is TGTGCCAGCAGCGTCTTGCCCCGGACTAACTATGGCTACACCTTC.